This T cell receptor beta chain was identified during a study of T-cell reconstitution after alpha-beta-depleted transplantation in children. A library of TCRbeta sequences, prepared with unique molecular identifiers, was generated. TCRdb re-derived calls from the PCR reads in MiXCR, one entry per CDR3 protein. The sample lists approximately 390,000 distinct CDR3 sequences, about a tenth occurring once. This clonotype was counted between two and nine times. Germline V gene sequence: CDR1 SEHNR, CDR2 FQNEAQ (reference sequence). Trimming removed 2 bases at V and 6 bases at J, with 11 bases between. The CDR3 spans 13 residues.

This chain uses TRBV7-9 with TRBJ2-7; D possibly uses TRBD1 or TRBD2 (6 bases each). The TCR sequence derives from a human donor who donated a stem cell graft to a child with acute myeloid leukemia. The sample consisted of PBMCs from the stem cell graft donor, taken from the stem cell graft. CDR3 protein: CASSLIGGREQYF. CDR3 nucleotides: TGTGCCAGCAGCTTAATTGGGGGGCGCGAGCAGTACTTC.